The rows below give T cell receptor beta chains drawn from one sample of a study of blood T cell repertoires in COVID-19. Profiled with immunoSEQ multiplex PCR; TCRdb holds only in-frame clones, not every one. The table shows some 130,000 clones, with roughly 88% occurring only once. Sequenced input: peripheral blood. These receptors all stem from a man between 45 and 60 years old with acute or convalescent COVID-19. Each CDR3 is given with its conserved first and last residue. D genes are given only for firm matches. Clone size is stated in some rows and not others, as once, few, many or a class when expanded.

.	TRBV6-5	TRBJ2-7	.	TGTGCCAGCAGTTACTCGGCGGGCGTCCCGATCGAGCAGTACTTC	CASSYSAGVPIEQYF
.	TRBV12-3/TRBV12-4	TRBJ1-2	.	TGTGCCAGCAGTTTAATTTCGGACTATGGCTACACCTTC	CASSLISDYGYTF
.	TRBV12-5	TRBJ1-1	.	TGTGCTAGTGGTTTACCGGAGGAAAACACTGAAGCTTTCTTT	CASGLPEENTEAFF
.	TRBV19	TRBJ1-2	.	TGTGCCAGCCGAGGGGCCACCTGGAGGGTAGACGGCTACACCTTC	CASRGATWRVDGYTF
TRBD1	TRBV10-3	TRBJ1-1	.	TGTGCCATCAGTGACTGGGGACAGGGGGAAATAGAAGCTTTCTTT	CAISDWGQGEIEAFF
.	TRBV6-2/TRBV6-3	TRBJ1-2	.	TGTGCCAGCAGCCCGTCCGGGACACACTATGGCTACACCTTC	CASSPSGTHYGYTF
.	TRBV7-2	TRBJ2-1	.	TGTGCCAGCAGCTTAGTATTGCGGGCGAGCTCCTACAATGAGCAGTTCTTC	CASSLVLRASSYNEQFF
TRBD1	TRBV19	TRBJ1-6	.	TGTGCCAGTAGTAGGACAGGGAATTCACCCCTCCACTTT	CASSRTGNSPLHF
.	TRBV3-1/TRBV3-2	TRBJ1-1	.	TGTGCCAGCAGCCAGGGCCTGGGGGGGGTGACTTTCTTT	CASSQGLGGVTFF
.	TRBV28	TRBJ1-5	few	TGTGCCAGCAGTTTTAAAGGGTCGGGGGTGCCCCAGCATTTT	CASSFKGSGVPQHF
.	TRBV6-2/TRBV6-3	TRBJ1-1	.	TGTGCCAGCAGCCACCAGGGTTTCACTGAAGCTTTCTTT	CASSHQGFTEAFF
TRBD2	TRBV27	TRBJ2-1	.	TGTGCCAGCAGCTCCCTGACTAGCCTCCGGAACAATGAGCAGTTCTTC	CASSSLTSLRNNEQFF
.	TRBV5-4	TRBJ1-1	.	TGTGCCAGCAGGCCGGGGGCAGGGGAGGGGTACACTGAAGCTTTCTTT	CASRPGAGEGYTEAFF
TRBD1	TRBV19	TRBJ1-2	.	TGTGCCAGTTATTCCGGGACAGGGGTGTTTTATGGCTACACCTTC	CASYSGTGVFYGYTF
TRBD2	TRBV29-1	TRBJ2-2	.	TGCAGCGTGACTAGCCCGAACACCGGGGAGCTGTTTTTT	CSVTSPNTGELFF
.	TRBV19	TRBJ1-1	.	TGTGCCAGTAGCTCCACAGGGTTTGGGGTAATGAACACTGAAGCTTTCTTT	CASSSTGFGVMNTEAFF
.	TRBV7-8	TRBJ2-1	.	TGTGCCAGCAGCCCCGGCACGGGAGTAGGTTCTGAGCAGTTCTTC	CASSPGTGVGSEQFF
.	TRBV5-4	TRBJ1-1	.	TGTGCCAGCAGCTTGGTGGCGGGCCGTGCTGAAGCTTTCTTT	CASSLVAGRAEAFF
.	TRBV14	TRBJ1-2	.	TGTGCCAGCAGCCAGAACGGGTATGGCTACACCTTC	CASSQNGYGYTF
.	TRBV2	TRBJ2-7	once	TGTGCCAGCAGTGTTCTTGGCGGGATGGCCTACGAGCAGTACTTC	CASSVLGGMAYEQYF
.	TRBV2	TRBJ1-4	.	TGTGCCAGCAGTGAGGGGGCGGAAAAACTGTTTTTT	CASSEGAEKLFF
TRBD1	TRBV7-9	TRBJ1-4	few	TGTGCCAGCAGCCCTCAAGGGGGCGGTAACGAAAAACTGTTTTTT	CASSPQGGGNEKLFF
.	TRBV7-2	TRBJ1-2	.	TGTGCCAGCAGCTTCACAGGCTATGGCTACACCTTC	CASSFTGYGYTF
TRBD2	TRBV19	TRBJ2-7	.	TGTGCCAGTAGAGTGGGCGGGAGCCCTCTTAGCGAGCAGTACTTC	CASRVGGSPLSEQYF
TRBD2	TRBV19	TRBJ2-1	.	TGTGCCAGTAGTAACGGGCTAGCGGCCTACAATGAGCAGTTCTTC	CASSNGLAAYNEQFF
TRBD2	TRBV11-1	TRBJ2-3	.	TGTGCCAGCAGCCTTGCGGGGGGGCAAGATACGCAGTATTTT	CASSLAGGQDTQYF
TRBD2	TRBV7-2	TRBJ2-5	.	TGTGCCAGCAGTGGGACTAGCTCCGAGACCCAGTACTTC	CASSGTSSETQYF
TRBD1	TRBV4-1	TRBJ1-5	.	TGCGCCAGCAGCCTGACAGGGCTAAGCAATCAGCCCCAGCATTTT	CASSLTGLSNQPQHF
TRBD1	TRBV19	TRBJ1-5	once	TGTGCCAGTAGTACACCTATCCGGGACAGGAATAGCAATCAGCCCCAGCATTTT	CASSTPIRDRNSNQPQHF
.	TRBV7-7	TRBJ1-1	once	TGTGCTAGCAGCTTAGATTTGGGAGCTGAAGCTTTCTTT	CASSLDLGAEAFF
.	TRBV7-2	TRBJ1-4	.	TGTGCCAGCAGCGGATGGGGGGCTAATGAAAAACTGTTTTTT	CASSGWGANEKLFF
.	TRBV6-5	TRBJ1-3	.	TGTGCCAGCTACACCTCTGGAAACACCATATATTTT	CASYTSGNTIYF
.	TRBV18	TRBJ2-2	.	TGTGCCAGCTCGCCTTCGCCCAGCGGGGAGCTGTTTTTT	CASSPSPSGELFF
.	TRBV5-4	TRBJ1-1	few	TGTGCCAGCAGCTTGGAGGGGGTAGAAGCTTTCTTT	CASSLEGVEAFF
TRBD1	TRBV7-9	TRBJ2-7	.	TGTGCCAGCAGCTTGACAGGGAACGAGCAGTACTTC	CASSLTGNEQYF
.	TRBV6-4	TRBJ1-1	.	TGTGCCAGCAGTGAAGGGAGGAACACTGAAGCTTTCTTT	CASSEGRNTEAFF
TRBD2	TRBV13	TRBJ2-1	.	TGTGCCAGCACCGCGTTTCGGGGGGATACTGCGGATGAGCAGTTCTTC	CASTAFRGDTADEQFF
.	TRBV10-3	TRBJ1-3	.	TGTGCCATCAGTGAGTCGGGGGGGCCGGGAAACACCATATATTTT	CAISESGGPGNTIYF
.	TRBV28	TRBJ2-1	.	TGTGCCAGCAGTCCACCCCTACTAGTGACTATTCCGTTCTTC	CASSPPLLVTIPFF
.	TRBV18	TRBJ1-1	.	TGTGCCAGCTCCCACGGGTCGGCCACTGAAGCTTTCTTT	CASSHGSATEAFF
.	TRBV2	TRBJ2-5	.	TGTGCCAGCAGTTGGCAGACCCAGTACTTC	CASSWQTQYF
.	TRBV9	TRBJ1-2	.	TGTGCCAGCAGCTCAACAGCTGGGGCCAGGGATGGCTACACCTTC	CASSSTAGARDGYTF
.	TRBV6-5	TRBJ1-1	.	TGTGCCAGCCACGACGGCGGAGGTTACTTCACTGAAGCTTTCTTT	CASHDGGGYFTEAFF
.	TRBV5-1	TRBJ2-2	few	TGCGCCAGCAGCCGCATGGCGGTAGGAAACGGGGAGCTGTTTTTT	CASSRMAVGNGELFF
TRBD1	TRBV7-9	TRBJ2-3	.	TGTGCCAGCAGCCCCCAGGGGGTTGGCACAGATACGCAGTATTTT	CASSPQGVGTDTQYF
.	TRBV28	TRBJ1-5	.	TGTGCCAGCAGTCCGGAGACCCGGGGGGTTCAGCCCCAGCATTTT	CASSPETRGVQPQHF
.	TRBV7-9	TRBJ1-4	.	TGTGCCAGCAGCTCTCAAGGCGGGACGGTGGAAAAACTGTTTTTT	CASSSQGGTVEKLFF
.	TRBV5-1	TRBJ2-5	.	TGCGCCAGCCGGGACACCTCTTGGGAGACCCAGTACTTC	CASRDTSWETQYF
TRBD2	TRBV5-1	TRBJ2-5	.	TGCGCCAGCAGCTTGAATCCCGGGGCGGGGGGTCAAGAGACCCAGTACTTC	CASSLNPGAGGQETQYF
TRBD1	TRBV7-7	TRBJ1-1	.	TGTGCTAGCAGCACCGACAGGGGCACTGAAGCTTTCTTT	CASSTDRGTEAFF
.	TRBV11-2	TRBJ1-2	.	TGTGCCAGCAGCTTAGCTAATAACTATGGCTACACCTTC	CASSLANNYGYTF